This T cell receptor (beta chain) appears in the sequencing data of a study of shared clonotypes between healthy human individuals. Assay used: immunoSEQ multiplex PCR; TCRdb lists only in-frame clones, some missing. Of hundreds of thousands of clones listed, around 78% are singletons. The clonotype originates from a woman aged 40 to 50 in good health. Some clones in this sample may be carry-over from other donors' samples. The specimen was PBMCs.

For the CDR3, the DNA is TGTGCCAGCAGCTTGCGGGACAAGGAGACCCAGTACTTC. Translated, it gives CASSLRDKETQYF. The chain is built from TRBV7-3 and TRBJ2-5, with D perhaps matching TRBD1 or TRBD2 (6 bases each). This CDR3 contains 13 residues. V was pared by 3 bases and J by 5 bases, with 10 bases between. CDR1 is SGHTA and CDR2 is FQGTGA in the germline V gene.